This TCR beta chain stems from a study of CD8 T cells in Susac syndrome (dated by TCRdb to about 2019). Study-wide context: Whether CD8+ T cell activation and differentiation in Susac syndrome was antigen driven was tested using repertoire sequencing. Paper-wide results and their limitations: The study acknowledged that relatively few individuals were included in the TCR sequencing and HLA analysis.

High-throughput TCR beta sequencing profiled peripheral blood CD8+ and CD4+ T cells from healthy donors, Susac syndrome patients and multiple sclerosis patients. Healthy donors were age- and sex-matched controls. CD8+ TEMRA cells were enriched by FACS, while bulk CD8+ and CD4+ T cells were purified by magnetic negative isolation. Blood was drawn into EDTA tubes, processed within 24 hours, and PBMCs were isolated by density gradient centrifugation. PBMCs intended for TCR sequencing were frozen in liquid nitrogen and were later thawed in a 37 degrees C water bath. The sorted or isolated CD4+, CD8+ and CD8+ TEMRA cells reached a purity of at least 90%. This clonotype appeared a few times. It lacks a known antigen. Within one base of it there is no much larger clone, and no base qualities were kept. The CDR3 holds 15 amino acids from the cysteine to the phenylalanine. Solely the CDR3 DNA is kept, with 45 bases framed from the first base. The junction shows trimming of 4 bases on V and 2 bases on J, plus 15 bases between the germline ends. Sequences SGDLS (CDR1) and YYNGEE (CDR2) are obtained from the germline V gene.

RNA was extracted using the RNeasy kit, and roughly 0.5 to 1 microgram was reverse transcribed with random hexamers. TCR beta CDR3 regions were amplified with the immunoSEQ multiplex PCR assay covering 54 Vbeta and 13 Jbeta segments. PCR amplification bias was corrected by using a synthetic template baseline for primer optimization and computational correction. In the source study's methods: Reads were assigned to V, D and J genes according to IMGT and analyzed in immunoSEQ Analyzer, with only productive sequences retained. Clonality was calculated as one minus the Shannon entropy normalized by log2 of the number of productive unique sequences. Public and private clones were assessed among the 100 most prevalent clones of each patient and control. Susac-specific clones were defined as absent from healthy and MS cohorts, about 1,000 published viral clones and other ImmuneACCESS disease sequences. Clones were called with MiXCR by TCRdb after fastp trimmed the public reads at Q25, and only in-frame beta chains were retained. Entries that share a CDR3 protein sequence are merged under the most common genes and DNA. These V and J calls rely on TCRdb rather than the paper's analysis. Counted in this sample were about 120,000 distinct CDR3 sequences; 85% to 95% of them appeared once. The ten largest clones capture more than 0.13% of the sample.

Sequenced input: CD4+ T cells from PBMCs. The sequence came from a human donor in good health. In this chain, TRBV9 is recombined with TRBJ1-2, with TRBD1 perhaps the D gene, on 6 matching bases. The sequence in DNA is TGTGCCAGCAGCCCATCTGGGACAACCAACTATGGCTACACCTTC. Its amino acids are CASSPSGTTNYGYTF.